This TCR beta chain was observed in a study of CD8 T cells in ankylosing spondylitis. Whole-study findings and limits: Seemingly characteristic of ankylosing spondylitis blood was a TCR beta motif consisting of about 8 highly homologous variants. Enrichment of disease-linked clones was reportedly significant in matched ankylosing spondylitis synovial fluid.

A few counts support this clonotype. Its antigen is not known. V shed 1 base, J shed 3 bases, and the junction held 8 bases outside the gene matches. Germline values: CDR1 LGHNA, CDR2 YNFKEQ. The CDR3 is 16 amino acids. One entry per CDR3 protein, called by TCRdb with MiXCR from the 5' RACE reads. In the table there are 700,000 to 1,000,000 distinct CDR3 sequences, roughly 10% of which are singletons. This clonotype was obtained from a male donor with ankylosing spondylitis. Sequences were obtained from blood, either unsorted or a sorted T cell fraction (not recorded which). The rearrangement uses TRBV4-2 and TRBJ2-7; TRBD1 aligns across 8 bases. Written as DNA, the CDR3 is TGTGCCAGCAGCCAAGTACCGGGACAGGTCCTCTACGAGCAGTACTTC. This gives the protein CASSQVPGQVLYEQYF.